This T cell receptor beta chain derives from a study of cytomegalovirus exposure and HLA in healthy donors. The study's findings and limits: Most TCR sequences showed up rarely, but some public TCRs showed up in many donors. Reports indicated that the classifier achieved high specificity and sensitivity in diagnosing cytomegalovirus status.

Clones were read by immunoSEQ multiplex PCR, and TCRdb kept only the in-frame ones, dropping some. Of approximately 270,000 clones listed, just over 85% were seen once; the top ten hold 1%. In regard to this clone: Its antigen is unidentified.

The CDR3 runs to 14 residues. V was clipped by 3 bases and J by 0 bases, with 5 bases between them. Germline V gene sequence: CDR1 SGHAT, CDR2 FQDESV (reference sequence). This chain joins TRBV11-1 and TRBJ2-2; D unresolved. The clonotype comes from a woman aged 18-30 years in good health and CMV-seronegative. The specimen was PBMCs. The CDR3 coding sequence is TGTGCCAGCAGCTTTGTCACGAACACCGGGGAGCTGTTTTTT. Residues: CASSFVTNTGELFF.